This is a list of T cell receptor beta chains from one sample in a study of human T cells and chemical hapten exposure. Via MiXCR, TCRdb re-called the RACE reads, giving one row per CDR3 protein. The repertoire holds some 32,000 distinct CDR3 sequences, 4.5% to 7.5% seen once, with about 5.6% in the top ten. Sequenced material: whole blood, taken in connection with sensitization to the hapten diphenylcyclopropenone (DPC). The source of these receptors is a man aged 25-45 years with alopecia areata. Some clones in this sample may be carry-over from other donors' samples. CDR3s include the opening cysteine and the closing phenylalanine or tryptophan. The D gene is left open where the match is weak. Rows give clone size only sometimes, using once, few, many, or a class for an expanded clone.

d_call: -
clone_size: many
v_call: TRBV7-9
j_call: TRBJ1-5
cdr3_nt: TGTGCCAGCAGCTTCCGGGAGGGCAATCAGCCCCAGCATTTT
cdr3_aa: CASSFREGNQPQHF

d_call: TRBD1
clone_size: many
v_call: TRBV7-9
j_call: TRBJ2-1
cdr3_nt: TGTGCCAGCAGCTTGGGGACAGGGTTCGATGAGCAGTTCTTC
cdr3_aa: CASSLGTGFDEQFF

d_call: TRBD1
clone_size: many
v_call: TRBV30
j_call: TRBJ1-2
cdr3_nt: TGTGCATCCCAGGGGGGTACTAACTATGGCTACACCTTC
cdr3_aa: CASQGGTNYGYTF

d_call: TRBD2
clone_size: many
v_call: TRBV5-1
j_call: TRBJ2-7
cdr3_nt: TGCGCCAGCAGCCCCTTGGGACTAGATCCCCTCCTCTACGAGCAGTACTTC
cdr3_aa: CASSPLGLDPLLYEQYF

d_call: -
clone_size: -
v_call: TRBV6-6
j_call: TRBJ2-1
cdr3_nt: TGTGCCAGCAGTTACTCGCTCAATGAGCAGTTCTTC
cdr3_aa: CASSYSLNEQFF

d_call: -
clone_size: many
v_call: TRBV18
j_call: TRBJ2-5
cdr3_nt: TGTGCCAGCTCACCGAACAGGGACGAGACCCAGTACTTC
cdr3_aa: CASSPNRDETQYF

d_call: -
clone_size: many
v_call: TRBV7-9
j_call: TRBJ2-7
cdr3_nt: TGTGTCAGCAGCATACCGGGATCCAACGAGCAGTACTTC
cdr3_aa: CVSSIPGSNEQYF

d_call: TRBD1
clone_size: many
v_call: TRBV11-3
j_call: TRBJ2-7
cdr3_nt: TGTGCCAGCAGCGCAACCGGGACAGTCACCCCCGAGCAGTACTTC
cdr3_aa: CASSATGTVTPEQYF

d_call: -
clone_size: many
v_call: TRBV7-2
j_call: TRBJ2-7
cdr3_nt: TGTGCCAGCAGCTTGGCGGGGTTCTCCTACGAGCAGTACTTC
cdr3_aa: CASSLAGFSYEQYF

d_call: TRBD1
clone_size: many
v_call: TRBV20-1
j_call: TRBJ2-3
cdr3_nt: TGCAGTGCTGGGACTGGGACAGGACTACCAGATACGCAGTATTTT
cdr3_aa: CSAGTGTGLPDTQYF

d_call: TRBD2
clone_size: many
v_call: TRBV24-1
j_call: TRBJ2-3
cdr3_nt: TGTGCCACCAGATTAGCGGGACCCACAGATACGCAGTATTTT
cdr3_aa: CATRLAGPTDTQYF

d_call: -
clone_size: many
v_call: TRBV3-1
j_call: TRBJ2-7
cdr3_nt: TGTGCCAGCAGCTCCCGGACAGCCACCTACGAGCAGTACTTC
cdr3_aa: CASSSRTATYEQYF

d_call: -
clone_size: many
v_call: TRBV19
j_call: TRBJ1-1
cdr3_nt: TGTGCCAGTAGTATAACCGCAATGAACACTGAAGCTTTCTTT
cdr3_aa: CASSITAMNTEAFF

d_call: TRBD1
clone_size: once
v_call: TRBV4-3
j_call: TRBJ1-4
cdr3_nt: TGCGCCAGCAGCCACTACGGGACAGGGCATGAAAAACTGTTTTTT
cdr3_aa: CASSHYGTGHEKLFF

d_call: -
clone_size: many
v_call: TRBV20-1
j_call: TRBJ2-7
cdr3_nt: TGCAGTGCTAGAGACCCTTCCGCTGAGGGTCATACCTACGAGCAGTACTTC
cdr3_aa: CSARDPSAEGHTYEQYF

d_call: TRBD1
clone_size: many
v_call: TRBV6-5
j_call: TRBJ2-2
cdr3_nt: TGTGCCAGCAGAGGACAGGGAATGAACACCGGGGAGCTGTTTTTT
cdr3_aa: CASRGQGMNTGELFF

d_call: -
clone_size: many
v_call: TRBV6-5
j_call: TRBJ2-2
cdr3_nt: TGTGCCAGCAGTTACTCCCCGACAAGGACGAACACCGGGGAGCTGTTTTTT
cdr3_aa: CASSYSPTRTNTGELFF

d_call: -
clone_size: few
v_call: TRBV29-1
j_call: TRBJ1-1
cdr3_nt: TGCAGCGTTGGGAAGATTGTCAGGGTTCCTGAAGCTTTCTTT
cdr3_aa: CSVGKIVRVPEAFF

d_call: TRBD1
clone_size: many
v_call: TRBV27
j_call: TRBJ2-6
cdr3_nt: TGTGCCAGCAGTGCTAGGACAGGGTACTCTGGGGCCAACGTCCTGACTTTC
cdr3_aa: CASSARTGYSGANVLTF

d_call: -
clone_size: many
v_call: TRBV12-3/TRBV12-4
j_call: TRBJ2-1
cdr3_nt: TGTGCCAGCAGTGACGGACCACACACTTCCCACAATGAGCAGTTCTTC
cdr3_aa: CASSDGPHTSHNEQFF